This T cell receptor beta chain was sequenced in a study of cytomegalovirus exposure and HLA in healthy donors. Whole-study findings and limits: In vitro experiments confirmed that three CMV-associated chains were specific for CMV antigens.

This CDR3 comprises 11 residues. V was shortened by 7 bases and J by 1 base, with 5 bases between the two germline ends. Germline CDR1 is MGHDK and CDR2 is SYGVNS. The PCR was carried out with 60 Vbeta primers and 13 Jbeta primers. The protocol was immunoSEQ multiplex PCR, while the TCRdb copy is restricted to in-frame clones and leaves out a portion. Altogether approximately 130,000 clones are present, approximately 78% being singletons, with the ten largest covering about 7.5%. On this clone: Its antigen is unidentified.

This clonotype originated in a woman in her forties or fifties in good health and CMV-seropositive. Sequencing input: PBMCs. This chain links TRBV25-1 with TRBJ2-7, with D uncertain. The CDR3 reads CASKESYEQYF. The CDR3 nucleotides read TGTGCCAGCAAGGAGTCCTACGAGCAGTACTTC.